These T cell receptor beta chains were read from a single sample in a study of shared clonotypes between healthy human individuals. The table came from immunoSEQ multiplex PCR; TCRdb's copy has only in-frame clones and leaves some out. The sample has about 380,000 clones; 90% to 97% are singletons. Material for sequencing was memory CD8+ T cells sorted from blood. The receptors shown here come from a young man in good health. Both conserved end residues are part of each CDR3. A D gene is named only where the DNA matches it firmly. A row's size may be missing; if present it is once, few, many or a size class.

v_call,j_call,clone_size,d_call,cdr3_nt,cdr3_aa
TRBV25-1,TRBJ2-1,.,.,TGTGCCAGCAGACCTAGGGCCCTTGATGAGCAGTTCTTC,CASRPRALDEQFF
TRBV10-3,TRBJ2-3,.,.,TGTGCCATCAGTGAGATTGGAGATACGCAGTATTTT,CAISEIGDTQYF
TRBV28,TRBJ1-5,.,TRBD1,TGTGCCAGCAGTTTATTTGGGACAGGGGGCGGCAATCAGCCCCAGCATTTT,CASSLFGTGGGNQPQHF
TRBV28,TRBJ2-7,.,TRBD1,TGTGCCAGTTCACGGACAGGGATCTACGAGCAGTACTTC,CASSRTGIYEQYF
TRBV5-6,TRBJ2-7,.,TRBD1,TGTGCCAGCAGTCCAGGGGGTCCCTACGAGCAGTACTTC,CASSPGGPYEQYF
TRBV28,TRBJ1-1,.,.,TGTGCCAGCAGTTTTTTGGGGACTGAAGCTTTCTTT,CASSFLGTEAFF
TRBV4-1,TRBJ2-1,few,.,TGCGCCAGCAGCCACGGCTACCTCTCCTACAATGAGCAGTTCTTC,CASSHGYLSYNEQFF
TRBV13,TRBJ1-5,.,TRBD1,TGTGCCAGCAGCCTTCAGGGGGCCCCTAATCAGCCCCAGCATTTT,CASSLQGAPNQPQHF
TRBV28,TRBJ2-1,.,.,TGTGCCAGCAGCATGACCTGGGCTGATGAGCAGTTCTTC,CASSMTWADEQFF
TRBV5-8,TRBJ1-5,.,TRBD1,TGTGCCAGCAGCTTAGACAGGGGGCTTAGCAATCAGCCCCAGCATTTT,CASSLDRGLSNQPQHF
TRBV30,TRBJ1-2,.,.,TGTGCCTGGAGTCCACAGAGCTATGGCTACACCTTC,CAWSPQSYGYTF
TRBV2,TRBJ1-5,.,TRBD1,TGTGCCAGCGGTCCGAAGGACAGGGCTCAGCCCCAGCATTTT,CASGPKDRAQPQHF
TRBV27,TRBJ2-2,.,TRBD2,TGTGCCAGCAGTTGGGGACTAGCGGGACCGAACACCGGGGAGCTGTTTTTT,CASSWGLAGPNTGELFF
TRBV28,TRBJ1-2,.,.,TGTGCCAGCACAGGGGTTGGTGGCTACACCTTC,CASTGVGGYTF
TRBV27,TRBJ2-3,once,TRBD2,TGTGCCAGCAGTTGGGGATTAGCGGGGGGCACAGATACGCAGTATTTT,CASSWGLAGGTDTQYF
TRBV18,TRBJ2-1,.,TRBD2,TGTGCCAGCTCACCCCTAGCGGGAGGCAATGAGCAGTTCTTC,CASSPLAGGNEQFF
TRBV2,TRBJ1-5,.,.,TGTGCCAGCAGTGAAGCGGTCCCGAGTCAGCCCCAGCATTTT,CASSEAVPSQPQHF
TRBV10-2,TRBJ1-1,.,.,TGCGCCAGCAGAGCACAGGGTCGGGGGACTGAAGCTTTCTTT,CASRAQGRGTEAFF